The sequence of this T cell receptor (beta chain) was determined in a study of blood T cells in healthy people across ages. On the study more broadly: When template switching was applied, about one barcoded beta molecule was captured per two T cells.

General study points: The donors' CMV status was not determined, possibly confounding changes in expanded clonotypes. Higher diversity, along with more naive CD4+ cells, distinguished long-lived donors from aged donors.

Concerning this clonotype: The antigen remains undetermined.

Sample-barcoded 5' priming and a J-beta primer mix drove a second PCR of about 6 to 11 cycles. Every molecule of cDNA carried a tag from a template-switch adaptor with 12 random nucleotides. TCRdb analysed the 5' RACE reads with MiXCR anew, one entry per CDR3 protein. The sample has about 670,000 distinct CDR3 sequences, 52% seen once. This CDR3 has 17 amino acids. The material sequenced was blood. This chain joins TRBV21-1 and TRBJ2-6. TRBV21-1 is a documented pseudogene. The clonotype originates from a woman at least 80 years old in good health. The CDR3 loop is CASSRGVDSSGANVLTF. Written as DNA, the CDR3 is TGTGCCAGCAGCAGAGGGGTTGACAGCTCTGGGGCCAACGTCCTGACTTTC.